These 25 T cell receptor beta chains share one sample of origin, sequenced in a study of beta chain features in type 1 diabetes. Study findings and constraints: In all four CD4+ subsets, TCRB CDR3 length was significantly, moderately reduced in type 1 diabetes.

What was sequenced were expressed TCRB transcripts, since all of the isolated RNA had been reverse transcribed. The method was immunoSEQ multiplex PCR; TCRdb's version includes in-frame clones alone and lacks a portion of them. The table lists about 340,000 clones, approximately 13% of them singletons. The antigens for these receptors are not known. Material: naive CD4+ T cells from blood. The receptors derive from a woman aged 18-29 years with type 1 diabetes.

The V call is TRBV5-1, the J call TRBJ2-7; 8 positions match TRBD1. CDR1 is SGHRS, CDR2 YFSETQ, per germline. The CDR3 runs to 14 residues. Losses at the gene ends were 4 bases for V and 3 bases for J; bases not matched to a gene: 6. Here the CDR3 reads CASSPGQGNYEQYF. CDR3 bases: TGCGCCAGCAGCCCCGGACAGGGAAACTACGAGCAGTACTTC.

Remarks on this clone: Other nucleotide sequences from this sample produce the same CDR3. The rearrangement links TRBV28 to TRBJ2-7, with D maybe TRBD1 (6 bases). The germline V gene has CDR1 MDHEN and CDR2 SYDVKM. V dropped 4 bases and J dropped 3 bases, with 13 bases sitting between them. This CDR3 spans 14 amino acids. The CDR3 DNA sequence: TGTGCCAGCAGTTCGGGGACACCGATCTACGAGCAGTACGTC. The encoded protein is CASSSGTPIYEQYV.

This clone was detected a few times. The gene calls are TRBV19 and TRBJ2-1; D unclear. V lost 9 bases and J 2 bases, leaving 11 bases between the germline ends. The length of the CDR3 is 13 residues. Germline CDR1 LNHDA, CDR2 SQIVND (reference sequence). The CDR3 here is CASKQSPYNEQFF. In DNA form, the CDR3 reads TGTGCCAGCAAGCAAAGCCCCTACAATGAGCAGTTCTTC.

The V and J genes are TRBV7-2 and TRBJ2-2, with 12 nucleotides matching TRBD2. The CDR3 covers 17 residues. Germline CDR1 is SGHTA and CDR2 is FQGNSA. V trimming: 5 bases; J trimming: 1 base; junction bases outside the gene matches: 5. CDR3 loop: CASSRGLAGLNTGELFF. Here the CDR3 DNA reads TGTGCCAGCAGCAGGGGACTAGCGGGCTTGAACACCGGGGAGCTGTTTTTT.

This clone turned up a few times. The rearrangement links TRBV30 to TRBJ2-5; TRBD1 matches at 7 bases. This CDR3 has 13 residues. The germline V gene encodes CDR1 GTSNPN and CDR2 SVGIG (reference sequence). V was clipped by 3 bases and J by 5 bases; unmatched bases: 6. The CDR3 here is CAWRPTGIETQYF. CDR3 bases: TGTGCCTGGAGACCGACAGGGATCGAGACCCAGTACTTC. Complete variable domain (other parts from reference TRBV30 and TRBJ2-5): SQTIHQWPATLVQPVGSPLSLECTVEGTSNPNLYWYRQAAGRGLQLLFYSVGIGQISSEVPQNLSASRPQDRQFILSSKKLLLSDSGFYLCAWRPTGIETQYFGPGTRLLVL.

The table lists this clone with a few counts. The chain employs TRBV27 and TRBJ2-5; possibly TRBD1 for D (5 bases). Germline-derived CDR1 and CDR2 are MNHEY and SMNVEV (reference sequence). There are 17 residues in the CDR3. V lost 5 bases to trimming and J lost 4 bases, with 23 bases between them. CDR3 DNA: TGTGCCAGCAGTCCACCTGGACGGACAATCTTACGAGAGACCCAGTACTTC. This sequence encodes CASSPPGRTILRETQYF.

The DNA of the CDR3 is TGTGCCAGCAGCCTTACAGAGTATGGCTACACCTTC. Its protein product is CASSLTEYGYTF. The rearrangement links TRBV7-2 to TRBJ1-2; D not resolved. The CDR3 extends over 12 amino acids. The germline CDR1 and CDR2 sequences are SGHTA and FQGNSA. The germline V and J ends were trimmed by 5 bases and 5 bases, with 9 bases remaining between them. Full variable domain (outside the CDR3, taken from reference TRBV7-2 and TRBJ1-2): GAGVSQSPSNKVTEKGKDVELRCDPISGHTALYWYRQSLGQGLEFLIYFQGNSAPDKSGLPSDRFSAERTGGSVSTLTIQRTQQEDSAVYLCASSLTEYGYTFGSGTRLTVV.

The CDR3 DNA sequence: TGTGCCAGCAGTTTAGCCTTGGTCGGGCGGGACGGCTACACCTTC. This sequence encodes CASSLALVGRDGYTF. The chain links TRBV28 to TRBJ1-2; tentative D call: TRBD1 (5 bases). The CDR3 consists of 15 residues. Germline V gene lookup returns CDR1 MDHEN and CDR2 SYDVKM. Between the trimmed V and J ends, which lost 2 bases and 8 bases, there was a span of 18 bases.

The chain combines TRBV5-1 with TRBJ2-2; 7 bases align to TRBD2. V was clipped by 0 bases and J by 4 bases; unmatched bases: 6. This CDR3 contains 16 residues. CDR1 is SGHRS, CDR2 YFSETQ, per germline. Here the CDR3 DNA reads TGCGCCAGCAGCTTGGCCCCCTCGGGGGGCACCGGGGAGCTGTTTTTT. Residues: CASSLAPSGGTGELFF.

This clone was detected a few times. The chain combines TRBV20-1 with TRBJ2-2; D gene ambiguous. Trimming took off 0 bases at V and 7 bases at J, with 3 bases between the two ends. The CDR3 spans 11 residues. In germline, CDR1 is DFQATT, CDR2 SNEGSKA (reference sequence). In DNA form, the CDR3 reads TGCAGTGCTAGAGATCGCGGGGAGCTGTTTTTT. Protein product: CSARDRGELFF.

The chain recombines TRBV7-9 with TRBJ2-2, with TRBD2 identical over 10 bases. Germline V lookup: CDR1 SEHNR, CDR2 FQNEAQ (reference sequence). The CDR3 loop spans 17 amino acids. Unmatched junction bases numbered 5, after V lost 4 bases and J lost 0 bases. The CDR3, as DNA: TGTGCCAGCAGCTCGTTAGCGGGAGGACCGAACACCGGGGAGCTGTTTTTT. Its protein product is CASSSLAGGPNTGELFF.

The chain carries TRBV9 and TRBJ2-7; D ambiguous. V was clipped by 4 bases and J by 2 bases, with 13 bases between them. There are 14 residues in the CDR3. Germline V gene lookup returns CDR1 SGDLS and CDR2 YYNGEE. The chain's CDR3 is CASSPYPVTYEQYF. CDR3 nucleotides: TGTGCCAGCAGCCCTTACCCGGTGACCTACGAGCAGTACTTC.

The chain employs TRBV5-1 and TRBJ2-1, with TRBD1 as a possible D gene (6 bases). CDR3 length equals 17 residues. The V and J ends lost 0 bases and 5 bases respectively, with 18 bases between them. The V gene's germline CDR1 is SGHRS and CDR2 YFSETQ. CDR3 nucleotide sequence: TGCGCCAGCAGCTTGGCAGGGGTCCCTCGAGGAGACAATGAGCAGTTCTTC. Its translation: CASSLAGVPRGDNEQFF.

The chain's CDR3 is CASSQEISGWANTGELFF. DNA for the CDR3: TGTGCCAGCAGCCAAGAGATTAGCGGGTGGGCGAACACCGGGGAGCTGTTTTTT. The chain joins TRBV4-2 to TRBJ2-2, with TRBD2 matching 7 bases. The CDR3 is made up of 18 amino acids. The J segment lost 0 bases and the V segment lost 0 bases, leaving 7 bases of the junction unmatched. Germline loops: CDR1 LGHNA, CDR2 YNFKEQ.

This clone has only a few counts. The CDR3 here is CASSFGVGAEQYV. In nucleotides, the CDR3 is TGTGCCAGCAGCTTTGGTGTGGGAGCGGAACAGTACGTC. J is TRBJ2-7 and V is TRBV7-9, with a weak D call TRBD2 (5 bases). The V and J ends lost 3 bases and 10 bases respectively, with 16 bases between them. This CDR3 has 13 amino acids. Per the germline V gene, CDR1 is SEHNR and CDR2 is FQNEAQ (reference sequence).

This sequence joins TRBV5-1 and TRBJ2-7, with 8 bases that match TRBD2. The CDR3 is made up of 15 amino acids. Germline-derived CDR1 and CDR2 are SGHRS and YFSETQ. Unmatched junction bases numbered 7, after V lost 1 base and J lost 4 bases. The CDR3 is CASSLSPAGAYEQYV. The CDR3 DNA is TGCGCCAGCAGCTTGAGCCCAGCGGGAGCGTACGAGCAGTACGTC.

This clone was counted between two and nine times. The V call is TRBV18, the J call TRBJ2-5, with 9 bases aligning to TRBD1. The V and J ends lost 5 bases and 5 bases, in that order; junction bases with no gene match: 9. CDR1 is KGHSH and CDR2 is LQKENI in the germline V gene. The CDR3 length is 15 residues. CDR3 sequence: CASSILNDRGETQYF. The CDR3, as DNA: TGTGCCAGCTCAATCCTAAACGACAGGGGGGAGACCCAGTACTTC.

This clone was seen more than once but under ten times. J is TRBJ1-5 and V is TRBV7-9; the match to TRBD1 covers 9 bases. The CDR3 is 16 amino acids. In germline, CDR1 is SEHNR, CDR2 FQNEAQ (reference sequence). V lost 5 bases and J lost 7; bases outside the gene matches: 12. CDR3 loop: CASSIYWGQGDQPQHF. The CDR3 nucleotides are TGTGCCAGCAGCATATACTGGGGACAGGGAGACCAGCCCCAGCATTTT.

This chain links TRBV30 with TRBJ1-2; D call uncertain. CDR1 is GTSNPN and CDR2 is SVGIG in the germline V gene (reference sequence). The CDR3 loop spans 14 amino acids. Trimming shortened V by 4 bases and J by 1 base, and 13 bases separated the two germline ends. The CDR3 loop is CAWTRGRINYGYTF. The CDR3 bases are TGTGCCTGGACCCGAGGGAGAATTAACTATGGCTACACCTTC.

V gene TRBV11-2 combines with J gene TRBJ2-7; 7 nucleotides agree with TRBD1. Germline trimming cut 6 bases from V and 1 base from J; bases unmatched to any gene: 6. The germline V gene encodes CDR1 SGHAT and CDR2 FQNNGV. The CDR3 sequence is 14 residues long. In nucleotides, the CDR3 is TGTGCCAGCAGGGGCAACAGGGGATCCTACGAGCAGTACGTC. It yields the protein CASRGNRGSYEQYV.

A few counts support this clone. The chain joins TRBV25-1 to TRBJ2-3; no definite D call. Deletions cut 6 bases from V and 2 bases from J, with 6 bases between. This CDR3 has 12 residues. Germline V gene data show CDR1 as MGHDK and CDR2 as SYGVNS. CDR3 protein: CASRRLTDTQYF. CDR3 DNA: TGTGCCAGCAGGAGGCTCACAGATACGCAGTATTTT.

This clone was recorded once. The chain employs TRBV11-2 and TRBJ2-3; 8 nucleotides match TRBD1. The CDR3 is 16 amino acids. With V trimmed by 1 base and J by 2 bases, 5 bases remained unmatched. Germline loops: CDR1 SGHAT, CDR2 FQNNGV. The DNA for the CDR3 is TGTGCCAGCAGCTTAGGACAGGGGATTATCACAGATACGCAGTATTTT. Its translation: CASSLGQGIITDTQYF.

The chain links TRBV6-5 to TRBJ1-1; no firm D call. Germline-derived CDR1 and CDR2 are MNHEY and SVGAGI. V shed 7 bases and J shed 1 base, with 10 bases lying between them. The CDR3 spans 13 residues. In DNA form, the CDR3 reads TGTGCCAGCACTCAGAGGGCGAACACTGAAGCTTTCTTT. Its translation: CASTQRANTEAFF.

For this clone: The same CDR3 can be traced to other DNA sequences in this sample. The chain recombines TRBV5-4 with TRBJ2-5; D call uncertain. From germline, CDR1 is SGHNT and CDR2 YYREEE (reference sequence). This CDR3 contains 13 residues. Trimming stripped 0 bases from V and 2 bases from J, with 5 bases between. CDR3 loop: CASSLVAQETQYF. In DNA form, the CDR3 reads TGTGCCAGCAGCTTGGTGGCACAAGAGACCCAGTACTTC.

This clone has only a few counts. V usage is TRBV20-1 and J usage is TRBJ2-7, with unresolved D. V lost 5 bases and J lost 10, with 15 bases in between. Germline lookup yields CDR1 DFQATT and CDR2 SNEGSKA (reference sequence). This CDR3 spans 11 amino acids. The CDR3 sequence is CSAPNLSSQYF. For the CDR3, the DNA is TGCAGTGCTCCTAATCTGAGCTCCCAGTACTTC.